The next 2 T cell receptor beta chains were all read from a single sample in a study of T cell repertoires in cytomegalovirus infection. One entry per CDR3 protein results from TCRdb running MiXCR on the reads. The table lists about 530,000 distinct CDR3 sequences, less than 30% of them singletons. What was sequenced was PBMCs. Source of these receptors: a human donor in good health (CMV status not recorded). Some clones in this sample may be carry-over from other donors' samples.

This clonotype was picked up a small number of times. The chain joins TRBV18 to TRBJ2-5; 9 bases align to TRBD2. The V gene end was trimmed by 8 bases and the J gene end by 3 bases; junction bases not matched to a gene: 1. The CDR3 sequence is 12 residues long. Germline CDR1 is KGHSH and CDR2 is LQKENI. CDR3 residues: CASRTSEETQYF. The DNA of the CDR3 is TGTGCCAGCCGGACTAGCGAAGAGACCCAGTACTTC.

CDR3 sequence (DNA): TGTGCCAGCAGTGGACCGGGACAGGGGCCCGGGGCCAACGTCCTGACTTTC. Protein sequence: CASSGPGQGPGANVLTF. The chain recombines TRBV6-5 with TRBJ2-6; 10 positions match TRBD1. The germline gives CDR1 MNHEY, CDR2 SVGAGI. The V and J ends lost 5 bases and 4 bases, in that order; junction bases with no gene match: 8. The CDR3 sequence is 17 residues long.